This T cell receptor beta chain was obtained from a study of T cells after yellow fever vaccination. Study summary: SMART-Seq v4 Ultra Low Input served to prepare low-cell-number fractions.

Study-wide points: Few clonotypes appeared in both CD4 and CD8 compartments. Secondary responses were weaker yet peaked faster, day 5 versus 15.

MiXCR, applied by TCRdb to the 5' RACE reads, yields one record per CDR3 protein. The sample yields 500,000 to 650,000 distinct CDR3 sequences, roughly 17% seen once. A note on this clonotype: What it recognizes is unknown.

The CDR3 is made up of 14 amino acids. The V end was cut by 2 bases, the J end by 5 bases, with 10 bases between. CDR1 and CDR2 (germline): ENHRY, SYGVKD. V usage is TRBV10-3 and J usage is TRBJ1-5, with a possible D match to TRBD1 (5 bases). This clonotype was obtained from a man younger than 30 who received the YFV17D yellow fever vaccine. Sequences were derived from PBMCs, sampled 5 days after the first yellow fever vaccination. The CDR3 DNA reads TGTGCCATCAGTGAGGACAGATTATATCAGCCCCAGCATTTT. Translated: CAISEDRLYQPQHF.